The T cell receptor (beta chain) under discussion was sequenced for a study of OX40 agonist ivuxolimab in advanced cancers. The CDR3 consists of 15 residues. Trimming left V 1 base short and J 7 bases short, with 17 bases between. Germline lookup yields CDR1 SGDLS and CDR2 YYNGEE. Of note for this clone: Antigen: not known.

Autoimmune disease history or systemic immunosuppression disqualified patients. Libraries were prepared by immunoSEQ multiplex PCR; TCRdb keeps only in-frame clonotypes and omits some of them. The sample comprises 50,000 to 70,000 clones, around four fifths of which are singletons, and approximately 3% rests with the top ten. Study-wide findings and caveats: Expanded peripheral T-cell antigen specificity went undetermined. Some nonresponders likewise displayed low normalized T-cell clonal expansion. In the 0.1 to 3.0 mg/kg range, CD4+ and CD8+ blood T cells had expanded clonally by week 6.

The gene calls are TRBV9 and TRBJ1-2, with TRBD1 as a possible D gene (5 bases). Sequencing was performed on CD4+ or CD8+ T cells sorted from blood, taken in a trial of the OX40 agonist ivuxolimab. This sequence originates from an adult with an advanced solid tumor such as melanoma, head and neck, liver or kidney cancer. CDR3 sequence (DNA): TGTGCCAGCAGCGTAACCGCAGGGATGTTGAGTGGCTACACCTTC. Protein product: CASSVTAGMLSGYTF.